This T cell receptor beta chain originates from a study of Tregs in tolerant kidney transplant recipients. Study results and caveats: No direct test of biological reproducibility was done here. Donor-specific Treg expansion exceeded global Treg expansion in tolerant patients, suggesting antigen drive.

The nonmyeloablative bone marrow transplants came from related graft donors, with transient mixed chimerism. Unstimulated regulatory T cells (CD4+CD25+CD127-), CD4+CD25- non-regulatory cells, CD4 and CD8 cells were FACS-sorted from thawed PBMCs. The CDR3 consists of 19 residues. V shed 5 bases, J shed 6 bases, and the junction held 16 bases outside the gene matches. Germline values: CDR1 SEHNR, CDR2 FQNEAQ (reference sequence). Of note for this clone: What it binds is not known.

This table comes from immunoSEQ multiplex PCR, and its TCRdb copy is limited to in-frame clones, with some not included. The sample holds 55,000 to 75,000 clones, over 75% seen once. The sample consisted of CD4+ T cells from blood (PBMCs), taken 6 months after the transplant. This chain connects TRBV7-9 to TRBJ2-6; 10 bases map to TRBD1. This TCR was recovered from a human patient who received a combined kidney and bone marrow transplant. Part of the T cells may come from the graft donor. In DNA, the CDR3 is TGTGCCAGCAGCATTGCCCTGACAGGGGGCCTTTCCTTGGCCAACGTCCTGACTTTC. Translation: CASSIALTGGLSLANVLTF. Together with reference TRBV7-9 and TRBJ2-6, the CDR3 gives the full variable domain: DTGVSQNPRHKITKRGQNVTFRCDPISEHNRLYWYRQTLGQGPEFLTYFQNEAQLEKSRLLSDRFSAERPKGSFSTLEIQRTEQGDSAMYLCASSIALTGGLSLANVLTFGAGSRLTVL.